A selection of T cell receptor beta chains follows, all from one sample in a study of T cells in Graves' hyperthyroidism and ophthalmopathy. TCRdb recomputed calls from the multiplex PCR reads with MiXCR, one row per CDR3 protein. This table holds roughly 500,000 distinct CDR3 sequences, 46% found once. The sample comprised peripheral blood or thyroid tissue (not recorded which). All receptors derive from an adult woman with Graves' disease, either hyperthyroidism or ophthalmopathy (not recorded which). The CDR3 runs from the conserved cysteine through the conserved F or W. D genes are given only for firm matches. A clone size is listed for some rows: how often the clone was seen (once, few, many), or a class if it is expanded.

d_call: .; j_call: TRBJ1-6; v_call: TRBV12-3/TRBV12-4; clone_size: .; cdr3_nt: TGTGCCAGCAGTTTGGACTGGGAGCCCCTCCACTTT; cdr3_aa: CASSLDWEPLHF
d_call: .; j_call: TRBJ2-5; v_call: TRBV20-1; clone_size: .; cdr3_nt: TGCAGTTCTGGACCTTACGGGGAGACCCAGTACTTC; cdr3_aa: CSSGPYGETQYF
d_call: .; j_call: TRBJ1-5; v_call: TRBV25-1; clone_size: few; cdr3_nt: TGTGCCAGCAGCGCCTCGGGGGGGGCCTGCAGTGCCACCCCAGGGAGCAATCAGCCCCAGCATTTT; cdr3_aa: CASSASGGACSATPGSNQPQHF
d_call: .; j_call: TRBJ2-5; v_call: TRBV19; clone_size: once; cdr3_nt: TGTGCCAGTAAGGACAGAGAGACCCAGTACTTC; cdr3_aa: CASKDRETQYF
d_call: TRBD2; j_call: TRBJ2-5; v_call: TRBV5-6; clone_size: .; cdr3_nt: TGTGCCAGCAGCTCACGACTAGCGGGACAAGAGACCCAGTACTTC; cdr3_aa: CASSSRLAGQETQYF
d_call: .; j_call: TRBJ2-7; v_call: TRBV20-1; clone_size: .; cdr3_nt: TGCAGTGCTAGACCCCAGTTGGGGGCCTACGAGCAGTACTTC; cdr3_aa: CSARPQLGAYEQYF
d_call: TRBD1; j_call: TRBJ1-1; v_call: TRBV29-1; clone_size: many; cdr3_nt: TGCAGCGTTGGGACAGGGGGAGGGACTGAAGCTTTCTTT; cdr3_aa: CSVGTGGGTEAFF
d_call: .; j_call: TRBJ1-2; v_call: TRBV20-1; clone_size: many; cdr3_nt: TGCAGTGCCTTCCGGACGGACTATGGCTACACCTTC; cdr3_aa: CSAFRTDYGYTF
d_call: TRBD1; j_call: TRBJ2-7; v_call: TRBV7-8; clone_size: .; cdr3_nt: TGTGCCAGCAGCACCGTAAGGACAGGGGTTATGGAGCAGTACTTC; cdr3_aa: CASSTVRTGVMEQYF
d_call: TRBD1; j_call: TRBJ2-6; v_call: TRBV7-3; clone_size: many; cdr3_nt: TGTGCCAGCAGCTTCACAGGGGGTTCTGGGGCCAACGTCCTGACTTTC; cdr3_aa: CASSFTGGSGANVLTF
d_call: TRBD1; j_call: TRBJ2-7; v_call: TRBV7-9; clone_size: many; cdr3_nt: TGTGCCAGCAGCTTAGATCGGACAGGGAGATACGAGCAGTACTTC; cdr3_aa: CASSLDRTGRYEQYF
d_call: .; j_call: TRBJ1-1; v_call: TRBV7-6; clone_size: few; cdr3_nt: TGTGCCAGCAGCCCATCCATAGGGATCATGAACACTGAAGCTTTCTTT; cdr3_aa: CASSPSIGIMNTEAFF
d_call: .; j_call: TRBJ1-5; v_call: TRBV10-3; clone_size: .; cdr3_nt: TGTGCCACCTCTGGTGGGGGGCAAGAGACCCAGCATTTT; cdr3_aa: CATSGGGQETQHF
d_call: .; j_call: TRBJ2-5; v_call: TRBV20-1; clone_size: many; cdr3_nt: TGCAGTGCTTCCCTGCTCCCGGCTAGGGCTCGGGAGACCCAGTACTTC; cdr3_aa: CSASLLPARARETQYF
d_call: .; j_call: TRBJ2-7; v_call: TRBV29-1; clone_size: few; cdr3_nt: TGCAGCGTTGAGGCGGGTTACGAGCAGTACTTC; cdr3_aa: CSVEAGYEQYF
d_call: .; j_call: TRBJ2-7; v_call: TRBV20-1; clone_size: few; cdr3_nt: TGCAGTGCTATTGGGGAATCCTACGAGCAGTACTTC; cdr3_aa: CSAIGESYEQYF
d_call: TRBD2; j_call: TRBJ2-7; v_call: TRBV5-1; clone_size: .; cdr3_nt: TGCGCCAGCAGCTTGGATCGGGGAGGGACGTACGAGCAGTACTTC; cdr3_aa: CASSLDRGGTYEQYF
d_call: .; j_call: TRBJ1-5; v_call: TRBV19; clone_size: few; cdr3_nt: TGTGCCAGTAGTATCGTCGGGTCTTGGCAGCCCCAGCATTTT; cdr3_aa: CASSIVGSWQPQHF
d_call: .; j_call: TRBJ1-6; v_call: TRBV25-1; clone_size: many; cdr3_nt: TGTGCCAGCAGTGAGACGGCGGTTAATTCACCCCTCCACTTT; cdr3_aa: CASSETAVNSPLHF
d_call: .; j_call: TRBJ2-2; v_call: TRBV24-1; clone_size: .; cdr3_nt: TGTGCCACCAGTGGATGGGGAACCGGGGAGCTGTTTTTT; cdr3_aa: CATSGWGTGELFF
d_call: .; j_call: TRBJ1-6; v_call: TRBV12-3/TRBV12-4; clone_size: .; cdr3_nt: TGTGCCAGCAGTTTAGCGGCAGGGGATTCACCCCTCCACTTT; cdr3_aa: CASSLAAGDSPLHF
d_call: .; j_call: TRBJ2-2; v_call: TRBV12-3/TRBV12-4; clone_size: many; cdr3_nt: TGTGCCAGCAGTTTAACCCAGAACACCGGGGAGCTGTTTTTT; cdr3_aa: CASSLTQNTGELFF
d_call: .; j_call: TRBJ2-5; v_call: TRBV7-7; clone_size: few; cdr3_nt: TGTGCTAGCAGCAACCTCGGGGGTGAGACCCAGTACTTC; cdr3_aa: CASSNLGGETQYF
d_call: .; j_call: TRBJ2-6; v_call: TRBV24-1; clone_size: few; cdr3_nt: TGTGCCACCAGGGGATCCGGGGCCAACGTCCTGACTTTC; cdr3_aa: CATRGSGANVLTF
d_call: .; j_call: TRBJ1-5; v_call: TRBV7-2; clone_size: once; cdr3_nt: TGTGCCAGCAGCTCCGAGGGACGGCGAAGTAATCAGCCCCAGCATTTT; cdr3_aa: CASSSEGRRSNQPQHF
d_call: .; j_call: TRBJ1-6; v_call: TRBV7-9; clone_size: once; cdr3_nt: TGTGCCAGCAGATTGGGGAATAATTCACCCCTCCACTTT; cdr3_aa: CASRLGNNSPLHF
d_call: .; j_call: TRBJ2-7; v_call: TRBV6-2/TRBV6-3; clone_size: few; cdr3_nt: TGTGCCAGCCTTAAACCCGGGGGATCCCACGAGCAGTACTTC; cdr3_aa: CASLKPGGSHEQYF
d_call: TRBD2; j_call: TRBJ2-3; v_call: TRBV10-3; clone_size: .; cdr3_nt: TGTGCCAGCAGTCGACTAGCGAAGAGCACAGATACGCAGTATTTT; cdr3_aa: CASSRLAKSTDTQYF
d_call: TRBD2; j_call: TRBJ2-5; v_call: TRBV5-8; clone_size: few; cdr3_nt: TGTGCCAGCAGTCCCGTAGCGGGAGATGAGACCCAGTACTTC; cdr3_aa: CASSPVAGDETQYF
d_call: .; j_call: TRBJ1-4; v_call: TRBV14; clone_size: .; cdr3_nt: TGTGCCAGCAGTTTGAGGAGGGAAAAACTGTTTTTT; cdr3_aa: CASSLRREKLFF
d_call: TRBD2; j_call: TRBJ2-5; v_call: TRBV12-3/TRBV12-4; clone_size: .; cdr3_nt: TGTGCCATCAGTGAGTCGGGGGGTTCCGAGACCCAGTACTTC; cdr3_aa: CAISESGGSETQYF
d_call: .; j_call: TRBJ2-1; v_call: TRBV7-2; clone_size: .; cdr3_nt: TGTGCCAGCAGCTCCATGACAGGGAGGAATGAGCAGTTCTTC; cdr3_aa: CASSSMTGRNEQFF
d_call: TRBD1; j_call: TRBJ2-2; v_call: TRBV11-2; clone_size: few; cdr3_nt: TGTGCCAGCAGCGTCCGAGACAGGGGCACCGGGGAGCTGTTTTTT; cdr3_aa: CASSVRDRGTGELFF
d_call: .; j_call: TRBJ1-5; v_call: TRBV19; clone_size: .; cdr3_nt: TGTGCCAGTAGTATAAGAGGACACGCAAGCAATCAGCCCCAGCATTTT; cdr3_aa: CASSIRGHASNQPQHF
d_call: .; j_call: TRBJ1-2; v_call: TRBV29-1; clone_size: .; cdr3_nt: TGCAGCGGGGGAGGGAACTATGGCTACACCTTC; cdr3_aa: CSGGGNYGYTF
d_call: .; j_call: TRBJ2-5; v_call: TRBV20-1; clone_size: .; cdr3_nt: TGCAGTGCAACACGGGTGGGGACCGAGACCCAGTACTTC; cdr3_aa: CSATRVGTETQYF
d_call: .; j_call: TRBJ1-5; v_call: TRBV20-1; clone_size: many; cdr3_nt: TGCAGTGCTAGCACAGGGTCGGGCAATCAGCCCCAGCATTTT; cdr3_aa: CSASTGSGNQPQHF
d_call: TRBD1; j_call: TRBJ1-1; v_call: TRBV29-1; clone_size: few; cdr3_nt: TGCAGCGTTGCAGGGGGCGCAATGAACACTGAAGCTTTCTTT; cdr3_aa: CSVAGGAMNTEAFF
d_call: .; j_call: TRBJ2-5; v_call: TRBV7-8; clone_size: .; cdr3_nt: TGTGCCAGCAGCCCAGTCTGGGCACAGGGTCAAGAGACCCAGTACTTC; cdr3_aa: CASSPVWAQGQETQYF
d_call: TRBD1; j_call: TRBJ1-4; v_call: TRBV4-2; clone_size: many; cdr3_nt: TGTGCCAGCAGCCAGAAAGGGCCGGGACAGGATGAAAAACTGTTTTTT; cdr3_aa: CASSQKGPGQDEKLFF
d_call: TRBD1; j_call: TRBJ1-5; v_call: TRBV29-1; clone_size: many; cdr3_nt: TGCAGCACCGGACAGGGGCGCAATCAGCCCCAGCATTTT; cdr3_aa: CSTGQGRNQPQHF
d_call: .; j_call: TRBJ1-2; v_call: TRBV12-3/TRBV12-4; clone_size: few; cdr3_nt: TGTGCCACTGTGTCCGGGGGTTATAACTATGGCTACACCTTC; cdr3_aa: CATVSGGYNYGYTF
d_call: .; j_call: TRBJ2-7; v_call: TRBV29-1; clone_size: few; cdr3_nt: TGCAGCGTGGAGACAGCGAGGTATGAGCAGTACTTC; cdr3_aa: CSVETARYEQYF
d_call: TRBD1; j_call: TRBJ2-2; v_call: TRBV24-1; clone_size: many; cdr3_nt: TGTGCCACCAGCCGACAGGGGCGCGGGGAGCTGTTTTTT; cdr3_aa: CATSRQGRGELFF
d_call: TRBD1; j_call: TRBJ2-7; v_call: TRBV7-6; clone_size: .; cdr3_nt: TGTGCCAGCAGCTTGGCGACAGGGGGGAACTACGAGCAGTACTTC; cdr3_aa: CASSLATGGNYEQYF
d_call: .; j_call: TRBJ1-1; v_call: TRBV20-1; clone_size: many; cdr3_nt: TGCAGTGCTACGGGTGACAGGACCAACGGGGCTGAAGCTTTCTTT; cdr3_aa: CSATGDRTNGAEAFF
d_call: .; j_call: TRBJ1-3; v_call: TRBV11-2; clone_size: many; cdr3_nt: TGTGCCAGCAGCTTAGATCTCACAGAAGGAAACACCATATATTTT; cdr3_aa: CASSLDLTEGNTIYF
d_call: .; j_call: TRBJ1-1; v_call: TRBV4-1; clone_size: many; cdr3_nt: TGCGCCAGCAGCCCCCTTGTACTGGTGAACACTGAAGCTTTCTTT; cdr3_aa: CASSPLVLVNTEAFF
d_call: TRBD1; j_call: TRBJ1-6; v_call: TRBV19; clone_size: few; cdr3_nt: TGTGCCAGTAGAGGTAGGCAGCGCAGGGGGTCCAATACACCCCTCCACTTT; cdr3_aa: CASRGRQRRGSNTPLHF
d_call: .; j_call: TRBJ1-1; v_call: TRBV7-9; clone_size: few; cdr3_nt: TGTGCCAGCTCGAATGGCGGGGATCTGTCTATTGAAGCTTCCTTT; cdr3_aa: CASSNGGDLSIEASF
d_call: .; j_call: TRBJ2-7; v_call: TRBV4-1; clone_size: .; cdr3_nt: TGCGCCAGCAGCCAACCCACCGCTGGAAAGCAGTACTTC; cdr3_aa: CASSQPTAGKQYF
d_call: .; j_call: TRBJ1-5; v_call: TRBV7-3; clone_size: many; cdr3_nt: TGTGCCAGCAGCTTGGGCTTGGGGCGGCCCCAGCATTTT; cdr3_aa: CASSLGLGRPQHF
d_call: .; j_call: TRBJ1-2; v_call: TRBV20-1; clone_size: .; cdr3_nt: TGCAGTGCTAGAGGCACGGGGGCTGGCTACACCTTC; cdr3_aa: CSARGTGAGYTF
d_call: .; j_call: TRBJ2-7; v_call: TRBV29-1; clone_size: .; cdr3_nt: TGTGCCAGCAGTTTAATGAGACAGTGGACTTCCTACGAGCAGTACTTC; cdr3_aa: CASSLMRQWTSYEQYF